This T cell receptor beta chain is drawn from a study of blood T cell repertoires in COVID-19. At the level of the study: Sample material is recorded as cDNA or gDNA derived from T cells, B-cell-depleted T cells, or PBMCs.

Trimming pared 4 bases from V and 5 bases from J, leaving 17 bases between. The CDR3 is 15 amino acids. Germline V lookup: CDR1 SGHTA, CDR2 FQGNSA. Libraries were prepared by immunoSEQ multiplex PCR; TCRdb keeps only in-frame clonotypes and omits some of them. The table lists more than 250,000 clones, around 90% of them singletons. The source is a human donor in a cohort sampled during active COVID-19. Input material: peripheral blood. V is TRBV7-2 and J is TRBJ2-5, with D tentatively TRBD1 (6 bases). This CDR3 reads CASSSGGQGWETQYF. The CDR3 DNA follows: TGTGCCAGCAGCTCAGGCGGGCAGGGGTGGGAGACCCAGTACTTC.